These 17 T cell receptor beta chains were sequenced from one sample in a study of blood T cell repertoires in COVID-19. The table came from immunoSEQ multiplex PCR; TCRdb's copy has only in-frame clones and leaves some out. The sample includes approximately 270,000 clones, roughly 86% of them seen just once. Specimen: peripheral blood. These receptors were taken from a man aged 40-50 years with active or convalescent COVID-19.

The chain has TRBV11-1 and TRBJ1-1; D call uncertain. The CDR3 is 13 residues long. Germline V CDR1 and CDR2: SGHAT, FQDESV (reference sequence). V lost 3 bases and J 3 bases, leaving 8 bases between the germline ends. As DNA, the CDR3 is TGTGCCAGCAGCTTTCCCCAGGACACTGAAGCTTTCTTT. Translating it yields CASSFPQDTEAFF.

The chain couples TRBV6-5 to TRBJ2-5, with a tentative D call TRBD2 (6 bases). The germline V gene has CDR1 MNHEY and CDR2 SVGAGI. The CDR3 has 15 amino acids. V shed 7 bases and J shed 2 bases, with 17 bases lying between them. CDR3: CASMPSEGRQETQYF. For the CDR3, the DNA is TGTGCCAGCATGCCCTCGGAGGGTAGACAAGAGACCCAGTACTTC.

The chain couples TRBV4-1 to TRBJ2-7; TRBD2 aligns across 10 bases. V lost 4 bases, J lost 4 bases, and 13 bases stayed unmatched. Germline V gives CDR1 MGHRA, CDR2 YSYEKL. This CDR3 is built from 17 residues. The CDR3 DNA reads as TGCGCCAGCAGCCGGTTAGCGGGGGGCCAGGGGGGATACGAGCAGTACTTC. This gives the protein CASSRLAGGQGGYEQYF.

This sequence joins TRBV5-4 and TRBJ2-2, with D perhaps TRBD1 (6 bases). V gave up 1 base and J gave up 6 bases, with 19 bases separating them. The CDR3 runs to 17 residues. Germline values: CDR1 SGHNT, CDR2 YYREEE (reference sequence). Here the CDR3 reads CASSLFLGQSRAGELFF. In DNA form, the CDR3 reads TGTGCCAGCAGCTTGTTTCTCGGACAGAGTCGCGCCGGGGAGCTGTTTTTT.

V is TRBV5-6 and J is TRBJ1-1; 7 bases line up with TRBD1. Per germline, CDR1 SGHDT and CDR2 YYEEEE. V dropped 3 bases and J dropped 5; count of bases not matched to a gene: 13. The CDR3 runs to 16 residues. CDR3 DNA: TGTGCCAGCAGCTCGACAGGGTACTGGGGAACGACTGAAGCTTTCTTT. Translating gives CASSSTGYWGTTEAFF.

V gene TRBV19 combines with J gene TRBJ1-5; possibly TRBD1 for D (6 bases). This CDR3 comprises 14 residues. The V and J ends lost 2 bases and 4 bases respectively, with 9 bases between them. Germline V gives CDR1 LNHDA, CDR2 SQIVND (reference sequence). The DNA of the CDR3 is TGTGCCAGTAGTATAACAGGGCGGAATCAGCCCCAGCATTTT. It encodes CASSITGRNQPQHF. Full variable domain (outside the CDR3, taken from reference TRBV19 and TRBJ1-5): DGGITQSPKYLFRKEGQNVTLSCEQNLNHDAMYWYRQDPGQGLRLIYYSQIVNDFQKGDIAEGYSVSREKKESFPLTVTSAQKNPTAFYLCASSITGRNQPQHFGDGTRLSIL.

The sample holds one count of this clone. One end of the junction fails to match germline, which may point to a read error. This chain links TRBV11-3 with TRBJ2-3; 10 bases are shared with TRBD2. The CDR3 consists of 15 residues. The germline V gene encodes CDR1 SGHNT and CDR2 YENEEA. Here the CDR3 DNA reads TGTGCGAGCAAGGCTAGCGGGAGAAACACAGATACGCAGTATTTT. Translation gives CASKASGRNTDTQYF.

CDR3 sequence reads: CATSDPLAGEYEQYF. CDR3 bases: TGTGCCACCAGTGACCCACTAGCGGGGGAATACGAGCAGTACTTC. The rearrangement uses TRBV24-1 and TRBJ2-7, with 11 bases that match TRBD2. V lost 4 bases, J lost 4 bases, and 5 bases stayed unmatched. There are 15 residues in the CDR3. CDR1 and CDR2 from the germline V gene are KGHDR and SFDVKD.

With respect to this clone: Other DNA sequences in the sample encode the same CDR3. The gene calls are TRBV11-2 and TRBJ1-1; 9 nucleotides agree with TRBD1. V dropped 3 bases and J dropped 4; count of bases not matched to a gene: 0. Germline values: CDR1 SGHAT, CDR2 FQNNGV. The CDR3 runs 13 residues. CDR3 in amino acids: CASSLTGGTEAFF. The CDR3 DNA reads as TGTGCCAGCAGCTTGACAGGGGGCACTGAAGCTTTCTTT.

The V and J genes are TRBV2 and TRBJ2-2, with 11 nucleotides matching TRBD1. Germline loops: CDR1 SNHLY, CDR2 FYNNEI. The CDR3 is made up of 16 amino acids. The V gene end was trimmed by 4 bases and the J gene end by 3 bases; junction bases not matched to a gene: 4. CDR3 nucleotides: TGTGCCAGCAGTGGGACAGGGGGCCGTCACACCGGGGAGCTGTTTTTT. Translated: CASSGTGGRHTGELFF. Full variable domain (rest looked up from reference TRBV2 and TRBJ2-2): EPEVTQTPSHQVTQMGQEVILRCVPISNHLYFYWYRQILGQKVEFLVSFYNNEISEKSEIFDDQFSVERPDGSNFTLKIRSTKLEDSAMYFCASSGTGGRHTGELFFGEGSRLTVL.

V gene TRBV3-1 (or the pseudogene TRBV3-2) combines with J gene TRBJ2-7, with D hard to call. Germline V gene sequence: CDR1 LGHDT, CDR2 YNNKEL (reference sequence). V was cut by 6 bases and J by 6 bases, with 9 bases left in between. The CDR3 runs 11 residues. The CDR3 sequence is CASSSTSEQYF. The CDR3 nucleotides read TGTGCCAGCAGTAGCACTTCCGAGCAGTACTTC.

The chain carries TRBV7-3 and TRBJ2-3, with D possibly matching TRBD2 (6 bases). Trimming stripped 3 bases from V and 4 bases from J, with 14 bases between. Per the germline V gene, CDR1 is SGHTA and CDR2 is FQGTGA. The CDR3 consists of 15 residues. CDR3 in DNA: TGTGCCAGCAGCTTTTCAGCGGGTGGAGCAGATACGCAGTATTTT. It specifies CASSFSAGGADTQYF.

V is TRBV5-1 and J is TRBJ1-2; D perhaps matches TRBD1 (6 bases). Germline CDR1 is SGHRS and CDR2 is YFSETQ. The CDR3 length is 15 residues. Trimming stripped 2 bases from V and 2 bases from J, with 13 bases between. The CDR3 sequence is CASSFRGGTNYGYTF. CDR3 nucleotide sequence: TGCGCCAGCAGCTTCAGAGGGGGAACAAACTATGGCTACACCTTC.

The rearrangement joins TRBV7-3 to TRBJ2-3, with D tentatively TRBD1 (5 bases). Trimming took 2 bases from V and 14 from J, leaving 14 bases between them. This CDR3 has 12 amino acids. The germline gives CDR1 SGHTA, CDR2 FQGTGA. The CDR3 sequence: CASSLGQGYMYF. The CDR3 DNA is TGTGCCAGCAGCTTAGGCCAGGGCTATATGTATTTT.

In its sample, this clone was seen many times. This sequence joins TRBV28 and TRBJ1-1; D call uncertain. The CDR3 extends over 14 amino acids. Per germline, CDR1 MDHEN and CDR2 SYDVKM. V gave up 7 bases and J gave up 0 bases, with 12 bases separating them. The CDR3 here is CASIRGGLNTEAFF. CDR3 DNA sequence: TGTGCCAGCATACGGGGTGGGTTGAACACTGAAGCTTTCTTT.

This clone was observed once. The rearrangement uses TRBV2 and TRBJ2-6, with TRBD1 matching over 8 bases. The CDR3 has 18 residues. The V gene's germline CDR1 is SNHLY and CDR2 FYNNEI. V was pared by 5 bases and J by 3 bases, with 12 bases of the junction left unmatched. This chain's CDR3 is CASSRAQGGLSGANVLTF. In nucleotides, the CDR3 is TGTGCCAGCAGTAGGGCACAGGGGGGACTTAGTGGGGCCAACGTCCTGACTTTC.

The V and J genes are TRBV12-3 or TRBV12-4 and TRBJ1-5; possible D gene TRBD1, 6 bases. V was trimmed by 6 bases and J by 5 bases, leaving 11 bases between them. This CDR3 has 13 amino acids. The CDR3 DNA reads TGTGCCAGCAGCGCACAGGGATATCAGCCCCAGCATTTT. Protein sequence: CASSAQGYQPQHF.